Below, 5 T cell receptor beta chains from the same sample are listed, as sequenced in a study of blood T cell repertoires in COVID-19. Profiling relied on immunoSEQ multiplex PCR, and the TCRdb table lists in-frame clones only, not all of them. The data hold around 200,000 clones, with about nine tenths observed a single time. The sample was peripheral blood. Receptors were obtained from a woman aged 45-65 years with acute or convalescent COVID-19.

This chain uses TRBV11-3 with TRBJ2-5; 7 nucleotides agree with TRBD1. V shed 1 base, J shed 2 bases, and the junction held 4 bases outside the gene matches. Germline lookup yields CDR1 SGHNT and CDR2 YENEEA. This CDR3 comprises 15 residues. The CDR3 bases are TGTGCCAGCAGCTTAGCACAGGGGCGGCAAGAGACCCAGTACTTC. This codes for CASSLAQGRQETQYF.

The chain is built from TRBV4-1 and TRBJ1-1; 9 bases align to TRBD1. This CDR3 contains 15 residues. Germline-derived CDR1 and CDR2 are MGHRA and YSYEKL. With V trimmed by 2 bases and J by 2 bases, 3 bases remained unmatched. The CDR3 spells CASSQMGQGNTEAFF. The CDR3 nucleotides read TGCGCCAGCAGCCAAATGGGACAGGGAAACACTGAAGCTTTCTTT.

The J gene is TRBJ2-3, the V gene TRBV3-1 (or the pseudogene TRBV3-2); 9 positions match TRBD1. The CDR3 runs 14 residues. Germline values: CDR1 LGHDT, CDR2 YNNKEL (reference sequence). V lost 4 bases, J lost 3 bases, and 2 bases stayed unmatched. CDR3 region: CASSPGQGTDTQYF. The CDR3 bases are TGTGCCAGCAGCCCTGGACAGGGGACAGATACGCAGTATTTT.

The chain employs TRBV10-3 and TRBJ2-1, with D possibly matching TRBD2 (6 bases). This CDR3 region has 15 residues. Looked up from germline, CDR1 is ENHRY and CDR2 is SYGVKD. With 2 bases removed from V and 1 base from J, the gap between germline ends came to 9 bases. The CDR3: CAISEPGVSYNEQFF. Written as DNA, the CDR3 is TGTGCCATCAGTGAGCCGGGAGTGTCCTACAATGAGCAGTTCTTC.

This chain's CDR3 is CASSLTGGATGANVLTF. The CDR3 DNA reads TGTGCCAGCTCACTGACAGGGGGCGCAACTGGGGCCAACGTCCTGACTTTC. The genes are TRBV18 and TRBJ2-6; 10 nucleotides agree with TRBD1. This CDR3 is 17 amino acids long. CDR1 is KGHSH, CDR2 LQKENI, per germline. With 4 bases clipped from V and 2 bases from J, the junction kept 5 bases outside the gene matches.